A selection of T cell receptor beta chains follows, all from one sample in a study of shared clonotypes between healthy human individuals. Assay: immunoSEQ multiplex PCR; the TCRdb copy retains only in-frame clones and omits some. The repertoire consists of 500,000 to 550,000 clones, with about 96% occurring once and the leading ten covering approximately 0.067%. The specimen was naive CD4+ T cells sorted from blood. All receptors come from a young woman in good health. CDR3s include the opening cysteine and the closing phenylalanine or tryptophan. D genes are given only for firm matches. A clone size is listed for some rows: how often the clone was seen (once, few, many), or a class if it is expanded.

D	J	size	V	DNA	CDR3
NA	TRBJ1-2	NA	TRBV6-5	TGTGCCAGCAGTTACGCGGGGGCGGCTAACTATGGCTACACCTTC	CASSYAGAANYGYTF
TRBD2	TRBJ2-3	few	TRBV6-5	TGTGCCAGCAGTCGTACTAGCGGCACAGATACGCAGTATTTT	CASSRTSGTDTQYF
NA	TRBJ1-5	NA	TRBV19	TGTGCCAGTAGTATAGCGGCTTATCAGCCCCAGCATTTT	CASSIAAYQPQHF
NA	TRBJ1-4	once	TRBV6-1	TGTGCCAGCAGTGAAGGTTGGCAGGGGAGTGAAAAACTGTTTTTT	CASSEGWQGSEKLFF
TRBD1	TRBJ1-1	NA	TRBV7-9	TGTGCCAGCAGCTGGCACACAGGGGCCAACACTGAAGCTTTCTTT	CASSWHTGANTEAFF
NA	TRBJ1-2	NA	TRBV28	TGTGCCAGCAGTCCCCTAAGGGTCTCCGCCAACTATGGCTACACCTTC	CASSPLRVSANYGYTF
TRBD1	TRBJ2-4	NA	TRBV7-6	TGTGCCAGCAGCTACAGACAGGGCAGCATTCAGTACTTC	CASSYRQGSIQYF
TRBD2	TRBJ2-4	NA	TRBV4-1	TGCGCCAGCAGCCAAGATCGACTAGCGGGAGGGCCGGCCAAAAACATTCAGTACTTC	CASSQDRLAGGPAKNIQYF
NA	TRBJ1-5	NA	TRBV6-6	TGTGCCAGCAGTACACAGGGTAATCAGCCCCAGCATTTT	CASSTQGNQPQHF
NA	TRBJ2-1	NA	TRBV5-1	TGCGCCAGCAGCTTGGGACTAGTTTCCCATGAGCAGTTCTTC	CASSLGLVSHEQFF
TRBD1	TRBJ1-2	NA	TRBV10-1	TGCGCCGCAAGATCCGGGACAGGGGGCGTGGGCTACACCTTC	CAARSGTGGVGYTF
NA	TRBJ2-2	NA	TRBV5-6	TGTGCCAGCAGCCACAGGTACGGGGAGCTGTTTTTT	CASSHRYGELFF
TRBD2	TRBJ2-3	NA	TRBV9	TGTGCCAGCAGCGGCCCTGCTAGCGGACGCACAGATACGCAGTATTTT	CASSGPASGRTDTQYF